This paragraph covers one T cell receptor (beta chain) sequence. The CDR3 totals 14 residues. Trimming took off 4 bases at V and 7 bases at J, with 15 bases between the two ends. Per the germline V gene, CDR1 is SGHRS and CDR2 is YFSETQ. The data belong to a study of blood T cell repertoires in COVID-19. Across the whole study: PBMCs, B-cell-depleted T cells, or T cells provided the cDNA or gDNA that made up the material.

In the source study's methods: Reference gene primer amplification yielded estimated nucleated cell counts. Clones were sequenced by immunoSEQ multiplex PCR, and TCRdb holds only the in-frame ones, with some missing. Clone size and V and J calls were adopted from that table, with D and trimming inferred from the DNA. The top ten hold over 1.5% of the sample, which has roughly 520,000 clones, around nine tenths seen once. Individuals aged 18 to 89 years were recruited from 24 US areas. Participant-reported clinical history was the basis for cohort assignment. The TCR comes from a woman aged 40-49 years who had recovered from COVID-19. This chain uses TRBV5-1 with TRBJ2-1; D is perhaps TRBD2 (6 bases). Specimen: PBMCs or T cells enriched from blood (not recorded which). The CDR3 spells CASSLGTALNEQFF. The DNA for the CDR3 is TGCGCCAGCAGCCTAGGGACTGCACTAAATGAGCAGTTCTTC.